The rows below give T cell receptor beta chains drawn from one sample of a study of T cell repertoires in cytomegalovirus infection. TCRdb independently ran MiXCR on the reads; one entry per CDR3 protein. The sample has about 700,000 distinct CDR3 sequences; around 35% are singletons. The antigens these receptors bind are not known. The sequences come from cultured PBMCs, collected from culture after CMV antigen stimulation. The receptors were sampled from a human donor in good health (CMV status not recorded). Some clones in this sample may be carry-over from other donors' samples. Each CDR3 is given with its conserved first and last residue. A D gene is named only where the DNA matches it firmly. Only part of the rows carry a size: once, few, many, or a class if the clone is expanded.

CDR3aa: CASTAHNGELFF
d_gene: -
v_gene: TRBV7-9
j_gene: TRBJ2-2
abundance: few

CDR3aa: CASTLTLSYNTGELFF
d_gene: -
v_gene: TRBV12-3/TRBV12-4
j_gene: TRBJ2-2
abundance: few

CDR3aa: CASSPGRRTALTEQYF
d_gene: -
v_gene: TRBV18
j_gene: TRBJ2-7
abundance: -

CDR3aa: CASSPPMGTQYF
d_gene: -
v_gene: TRBV27
j_gene: TRBJ2-3
abundance: -

CDR3aa: CASSLQAGVGEQFF
d_gene: TRBD2
v_gene: TRBV6-2/TRBV6-3
j_gene: TRBJ2-1
abundance: -

CDR3aa: CASSPTTGQPGTGELFF
d_gene: -
v_gene: TRBV6-6
j_gene: TRBJ2-2
abundance: -

CDR3aa: CASSIVRLLDFNEQFF
d_gene: -
v_gene: TRBV19
j_gene: TRBJ2-1
abundance: -

CDR3aa: CASRTSGRPQETQYF
d_gene: TRBD2
v_gene: TRBV5-1
j_gene: TRBJ2-5
abundance: -

CDR3aa: CASSLSAVETQYF
d_gene: -
v_gene: TRBV7-9
j_gene: TRBJ2-5
abundance: -

CDR3aa: CASSSLGSRDVQETQYF
d_gene: -
v_gene: TRBV12-3/TRBV12-4
j_gene: TRBJ2-5
abundance: -

CDR3aa: CASSLGALLSYNEQFF
d_gene: -
v_gene: TRBV12-3/TRBV12-4
j_gene: TRBJ2-1
abundance: many

CDR3aa: CASSLALGNRGGNIQYF
d_gene: -
v_gene: TRBV7-8
j_gene: TRBJ2-4
abundance: many

CDR3aa: CAGDIQYF
d_gene: -
v_gene: TRBV10-3
j_gene: TRBJ2-4
abundance: few

CDR3aa: CASSFNGGTEAFF
d_gene: -
v_gene: TRBV27
j_gene: TRBJ1-1
abundance: few

CDR3aa: CSAPSVGGMVDIQYF
d_gene: -
v_gene: TRBV20-1
j_gene: TRBJ2-4
abundance: -

CDR3aa: CASTQWASGSNEQFF
d_gene: TRBD2
v_gene: TRBV7-2
j_gene: TRBJ2-1
abundance: -

CDR3aa: CSARDLAGFQETQYF
d_gene: TRBD2
v_gene: TRBV20-1
j_gene: TRBJ2-5
abundance: few

CDR3aa: CASSRSETGITDTQYF
d_gene: -
v_gene: TRBV6-6
j_gene: TRBJ2-3
abundance: -

CDR3aa: CASSLKGRVNTQYF
d_gene: -
v_gene: TRBV28
j_gene: TRBJ2-3
abundance: few

CDR3aa: CASSYGANLEQYF
d_gene: -
v_gene: TRBV6-5
j_gene: TRBJ2-7
abundance: -

CDR3aa: CASKGFSLGELFF
d_gene: -
v_gene: TRBV6-1
j_gene: TRBJ2-2
abundance: few

CDR3aa: CASGSRQGRAKNIQYF
d_gene: TRBD1
v_gene: TRBV12-5
j_gene: TRBJ2-4
abundance: -

CDR3aa: CASSSSGGYNEQFF
d_gene: TRBD2
v_gene: TRBV7-9
j_gene: TRBJ2-1
abundance: many

CDR3aa: CASSLEGPAGGPNEQYF
d_gene: TRBD2
v_gene: TRBV7-6
j_gene: TRBJ2-7
abundance: few